This entry describes one T cell receptor (beta chain). The sample originates from a study of T cells in Graves' hyperthyroidism and ophthalmopathy. The CDR3 runs 19 residues. Germline values: CDR1 MNHEY, CDR2 SVGAGI. Trimming stripped 4 bases from V and 0 bases from J, with 21 bases between. Amplification yielded TCR beta CDR3 regions, with RNA transcripts as the source. First-round RT-PCR of the TCR CDR3 relied on the HTBI primer set. TCRdb ran MiXCR on the multiplex PCR reads and lists one entry per CDR3 protein. The table lists 600,000 to 850,000 distinct CDR3 sequences, approximately 18% of them singletons.

This TCR derives from a woman between 45 and 60 years old with Graves' hyperthyroidism that later progressed to Graves' ophthalmopathy. V is TRBV6-5 and J is TRBJ1-4; D gene uncertain. The sample taken for sequencing was blood. The CDR3 DNA follows: TGTGCCAGCAGTTGGGCAGCACTTTACGTTCATGCAACTAATGAAAAACTGTTTTTT. Translation: CASSWAALYVHATNEKLFF.